These 21 T cell receptor beta chains originate from one sample sequenced in a study of shared clonotypes between healthy human individuals. Produced via immunoSEQ multiplex PCR; TCRdb's table is partial and in-frame only. The sample includes some 450,000 clones, around 77% seen only once; the top ten take about 11%. The sample taken for sequencing was PBMCs. The receptors were gathered from a woman between 40 and 50 years old in good health. Some clones in this sample may be carry-over from other donors' samples.

This clone came up once. The J gene is TRBJ1-6, the V gene TRBV30; a weak D match, TRBD1 (6 bases). CDR3 length: 14 amino acids. V was shortened by 2 bases and J by 11 bases, with 16 bases between the two germline ends. Germline lookup yields CDR1 GTSNPN and CDR2 SVGIG (reference sequence). CDR3 amino acids: CAWSPGTPGAPLHF. The CDR3 DNA is TGTGCCTGGAGTCCAGGGACGCCAGGGGCACCCCTCCACTTT.

V is TRBV28 and J is TRBJ1-1; weak D call: TRBD1 (5 bases). Per the germline V gene, CDR1 is MDHEN and CDR2 is SYDVKM. The CDR3 runs to 18 residues. V lost 3 bases, J lost 4 bases, and 24 bases lay in between. The CDR3 nucleotides are TGTGCCAGCAGTTTCATTCTCTCCTCCGGGGGTACGAGCACTGAAGCTTTCTTT. This translates into CASSFILSSGGTSTEAFF.

The chain has TRBV28 and TRBJ1-1; TRBD1 agrees at 9 bases. Germline-derived CDR1 and CDR2 are MDHEN and SYDVKM. The CDR3 spans 15 residues. The V and J ends lost 1 base and 7 bases, in that order; junction bases with no gene match: 7. The chain's CDR3 is CASSLSVGQGGEAFF. Here the CDR3 DNA reads TGTGCCAGCAGTTTATCGGTGGGACAGGGCGGTGAAGCTTTCTTT.

The genes are TRBV10-1 and TRBJ1-2; no definite D call. V was cut by 3 bases and J by 3 bases, with 17 bases left in between. CDR1 and CDR2 from the germline V gene are WNHNN and SYGVQD (reference sequence). There are 16 residues in the CDR3. CDR3 bases: TGCGCCAGCAGTGATGGCGTACCCTTGGACGACTATGGCTACACCTTC. It translates to CASSDGVPLDDYGYTF.

The CDR3 region has the DNA TGTGCCAGCAGCTTTGGTTTGAGGGACACTGAAGCTTTCTTT. It is translated as CASSFGLRDTEAFF. The V gene is TRBV7-2, the J gene TRBJ1-1; no firm D call. Germline V lookup: CDR1 SGHTA, CDR2 FQGNSA. This CDR3 is built from 14 residues. Trimming removed 3 bases at V and 3 bases at J, with 11 bases between.

A remark on this clone: A far larger clone is just one base off, so this is likely a read error. The same CDR3 also results from other DNA sequences found in this sample. The chain uses TRBV30 and TRBJ1-2; possible D gene TRBD1, 5 bases. V was trimmed by 2 bases and J by 4 bases, leaving 11 bases between them. Germline V gene sequence: CDR1 GTSNPN, CDR2 SVGIG (reference sequence). CDR3 size: 13 residues. As DNA, the CDR3 is TGTGCCTGGAGTTTGGGGCGGATCTATGGCTACACCTTC. Its protein is CAWSLGRIYGYTF. Full variable domain (outside the CDR3, taken from reference TRBV30 and TRBJ1-2): SQTIHQWPATLVQPVGSPLSLECTVEGTSNPNLYWYRQAAGRGLQLLFYSVGIGQISSEVPQNLSASRPQDRQFILSSKKLLLSDSGFYLCAWSLGRIYGYTFGSGTRLTVV.

In this sample, this clone turned up a few times. The V gene is TRBV5-1, the J gene TRBJ2-5, with 7 bases lining up with TRBD2. TRBJ2-7 matches the DNA end more closely, so the J call is doubtful. Per germline, CDR1 SGHRS and CDR2 YFSETQ. The CDR3 length is 15 residues. CDR3 coding DNA: TGCGCCAGCAGCTTGGTTGGCGGGAGTGGATACGAGCAGTACTTC. It is translated as CASSLVGGSGYEQYF.

V usage is TRBV4-1 and J usage is TRBJ2-7, with D perhaps matching TRBD1 (6 bases). V was trimmed by 3 bases and J by 4 bases, leaving 16 bases between them. The germline gives CDR1 MGHRA, CDR2 YSYEKL. This CDR3 has 15 residues. CDR3 DNA sequence: TGCGCCAGCAGCCACATCGGGACAAATCGATACGAGCAGTACTTC. Translation: CASSHIGTNRYEQYF.

The chain links TRBV25-1 to TRBJ1-4; the D gene is possibly TRBD1 (5 bases). The germline gives CDR1 MGHDK, CDR2 SYGVNS. With 0 bases removed from V and 8 bases from J, the gap between germline ends came to 13 bases. CDR3 length: 15 residues. CDR3 in amino acids: CASSEYGGDLEKLFF. CDR3 in DNA: TGTGCCAGCAGTGAATATGGGGGGGATTTGGAAAAACTGTTTTTT. Full variable domain (missing parts from reference TRBV25-1 and TRBJ1-4): EADIYQTPRYLVIGTGKKITLECSQTMGHDKMYWYQQDPGMELHLIHYSYGVNSTEKGDLSSESTVSRIRTEHFPLTLESARPSHTSQYLCASSEYGGDLEKLFFGSGTQLSVL.

A few counts support this clone. This chain joins TRBV5-1 and TRBJ2-7, with TRBD1 matching over 10 bases. This CDR3 spans 16 amino acids. V lost 0 bases to trimming and J lost 0 bases; unmatched junction nucleotides: 3. Germline V lookup: CDR1 SGHRS, CDR2 YFSETQ. The CDR3 here is CASSLGQGAGSYEQYF. CDR3 nucleotide sequence: TGCGCCAGCAGCTTGGGACAGGGGGCCGGCTCCTACGAGCAGTACTTC.

On this clone itself: A much more abundant neighbour one base away suggests this may be a read error. In this CDR3 the conserved last residue, phenylalanine or tryptophan, is missing, so a read error is likely. The chain joins TRBV19 to TRBJ1-2; 8 bases align to TRBD1. There are 15 residues in the CDR3. Losses at the gene ends were 7 bases for V and 7 bases for J; bases not matched to a gene: 14. The V gene's germline CDR1 is LNHDA and CDR2 SQIVND (reference sequence). Written as DNA, the CDR3 is TGTGCCAGTACCCAAAGGACAGGGTTCTTTGTTGGCTACACCTTA. Translation: CASTQRTGFFVGYTL.

As for this clone: The junction differs from germline at one of its ends, possibly a read error. This chain joins TRBV7-7 and TRBJ2-5; D tentatively reads TRBD1 or TRBD2 (5 bases each). The CDR3 runs to 14 residues. Germline values: CDR1 SSHAT, CDR2 FNYEAQ (reference sequence). The CDR3 nucleotides read TGTGCTAGCAGCTTAGGTGGGACCTTGGAGACCCAGTACTTC. Its protein product is CASSLGGTLETQYF.

The V gene is TRBV28, the J gene TRBJ1-6; D ambiguous. The length of the CDR3 is 16 residues. With 6 bases removed from V and 9 bases from J, the gap between germline ends came to 21 bases. CDR1 is MDHEN, CDR2 SYDVKM, per germline. The CDR3 reads CASSFWQLQWGSPLHF. DNA for the CDR3: TGTGCCAGCAGCTTCTGGCAATTACAATGGGGTTCACCCCTCCACTTT.

The V and J genes are TRBV7-2 and TRBJ2-7; no reliable D call. With 3 bases removed from V and 0 bases from J, the gap between germline ends came to 9 bases. CDR3 length: 14 residues. The germline CDR1 and CDR2 sequences are SGHTA and FQGNSA. CDR3 nucleotides: TGTGCCAGCAGCTTTGAAGGACGCTCCTACGAGCAGTACTTC. This sequence encodes CASSFEGRSYEQYF.

The V gene is TRBV30, the J gene TRBJ1-5; D uncertain. Germline V CDR1 and CDR2: GTSNPN, SVGIG (reference sequence). The CDR3 runs 15 residues. Trimming removed 0 bases at V and 4 bases at J, with 13 bases between. In nucleotides, the CDR3 is TGTGCCTGGAGTGTAGGGCAGGTTATAAATCAGCCCCAGCATTTT. Translating gives CAWSVGQVINQPQHF.

The chain links TRBV4-2 to TRBJ2-3; a possible D gene is TRBD2 (5 bases). This CDR3 is 16 amino acids long. Germline loops: CDR1 LGHNA, CDR2 YNFKEQ. With 1 base removed from V and 3 bases from J, the gap between germline ends came to 14 bases. In nucleotides, the CDR3 is TGTGCCAGCAGCCAAGTTCCGGGATCGGCTACAGATACGCAGTATTTT. Protein: CASSQVPGSATDTQYF.

V and J are TRBV4-2 and TRBJ2-1; D perhaps matches TRBD2 (6 bases). This CDR3 contains 15 residues. Trimming shortened V by 1 base and J by 2 bases, and 9 bases separated the two germline ends. Germline CDR1 and CDR2: LGHNA and YNFKEQ. CDR3 nucleotide sequence: TGTGCCAGCAGCCAAGTGGCGGGGCCCTACAATGAGCAGTTCTTC. Residues: CASSQVAGPYNEQFF.

This chain uses TRBV7-8 with TRBJ2-5; D is perhaps TRBD1 (5 bases). Deletions cut 4 bases from V and 0 bases from J, with 18 bases between. There are 17 residues in the CDR3. Germline lookup yields CDR1 SGHVS and CDR2 FQNEAQ. The CDR3 sequence: CASSSNRGLHDQETQYF. CDR3 coding DNA: TGTGCCAGCAGCTCAAATAGGGGCCTACACGACCAAGAGACCCAGTACTTC. Together with reference TRBV7-8 and TRBJ2-5, the CDR3 gives the full variable domain: GAGVSQSPRYKVAKRGQDVALRCDPISGHVSLFWYQQALGQGPEFLTYFQNEAQLDKSGLPSDRFFAERPEGSVSTLKIQRTQQEDSAVYLCASSSNRGLHDQETQYFGPGTRLLVL.

This chain joins TRBV15 and TRBJ2-6; D is unresolved. CDR1 LNHNV and CDR2 YYDKDF come from the germline V gene (reference sequence). Trimming pared 3 bases from V and 2 bases from J, leaving 8 bases between. The CDR3 contains 15 residues. CDR3 amino acids: CATSRLGAGANVLTF. CDR3 bases: TGTGCCACCAGCAGGCTTGGAGCTGGGGCCAACGTCCTGACTTTC. Looking up the rest from reference TRBV15 and TRBJ2-6 gives the full variable domain: DAMVIQNPRYQVTQFGKPVTLSCSQTLNHNVMYWYQQKSSQAPKLLFHYYDKDFNNEADTPDNFQSRRPNTSFCFLDIRSPGLGDTAMYLCATSRLGAGANVLTFGAGSRLTVL.

This clone was counted a few times. J is TRBJ2-1 and V is TRBV28, with D unresolved. The CDR3 covers 13 residues. V lost 3 bases and J lost 9, with 12 bases in between. Germline V CDR1 and CDR2: MDHEN, SYDVKM. The CDR3 sequence is CASSFGEFGEQFF. The CDR3 bases are TGTGCCAGCAGTTTCGGAGAATTCGGTGAGCAGTTCTTC.

This chain connects TRBV7-9 to TRBJ2-7; D is tentatively TRBD1 or TRBD2 (5 bases each). The germline gives CDR1 SEHNR, CDR2 FQNEAQ (reference sequence). The CDR3 has 14 amino acids. Trimming took off 2 bases at V and 2 bases at J, with 10 bases between the two ends. CDR3 DNA: TGTGCCAGCAGCTTAAGGGACGGACCCTACGAGCAGTACTTC. Translation gives CASSLRDGPYEQYF.